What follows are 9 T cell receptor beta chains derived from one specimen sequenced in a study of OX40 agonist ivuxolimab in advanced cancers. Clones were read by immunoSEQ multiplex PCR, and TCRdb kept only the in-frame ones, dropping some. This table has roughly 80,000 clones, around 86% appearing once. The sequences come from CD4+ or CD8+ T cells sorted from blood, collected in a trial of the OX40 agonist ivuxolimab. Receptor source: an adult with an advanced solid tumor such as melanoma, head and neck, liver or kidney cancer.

CDR3 in DNA: TGTGCCAGCAGTGAAGGGGGACAGGGTAAGAGGCCCCAGCATTTT. Translation gives CASSEGGQGKRPQHF. V gene TRBV2 combines with J gene TRBJ1-5; 9 positions agree with TRBD1. The V gene's germline CDR1 is SNHLY and CDR2 FYNNEI. CDR3 length: 15 residues. V lost 1 base and J lost 9; bases outside the gene matches: 7.

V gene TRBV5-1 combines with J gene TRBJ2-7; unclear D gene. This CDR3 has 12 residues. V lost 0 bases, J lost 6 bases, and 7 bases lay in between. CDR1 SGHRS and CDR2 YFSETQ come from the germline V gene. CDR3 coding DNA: TGCGCCAGCAGCTTGGAGCATTCCGAGCAGTACTTC. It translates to CASSLEHSEQYF.

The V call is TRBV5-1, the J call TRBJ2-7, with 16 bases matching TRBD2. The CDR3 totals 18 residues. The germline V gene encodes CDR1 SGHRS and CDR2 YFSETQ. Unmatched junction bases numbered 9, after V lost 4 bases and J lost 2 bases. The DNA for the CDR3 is TGCGCCAGCAGCCCGAAACCCGGGACTAGCGGGGGGGCCTACGAGCAGTACTTC. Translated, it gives CASSPKPGTSGGAYEQYF.

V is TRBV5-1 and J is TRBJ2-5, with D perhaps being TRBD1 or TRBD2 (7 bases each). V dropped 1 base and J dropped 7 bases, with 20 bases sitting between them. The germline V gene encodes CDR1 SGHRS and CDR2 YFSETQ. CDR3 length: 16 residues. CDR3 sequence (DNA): TGCGCCAGCAGCTTGAATACAGCGGGACAGAAGGGGACCCAGTACTTC. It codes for CASSLNTAGQKGTQYF. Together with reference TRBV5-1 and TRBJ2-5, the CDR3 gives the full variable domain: KAGVTQTPRYLIKTRGQQVTLSCSPISGHRSVSWYQQTPGQGLQFLFEYFSETQRNKGNFPGRFSGRQFSNSRSEMNVSTLELGDSALYLCASSLNTAGQKGTQYFGPGTRLLVL.

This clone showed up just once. The CDR3 sequence: CASEADLLNYGYTF. Written as DNA, the CDR3 is TGCGCCAGCGAGGCCGATCTCCTTAACTATGGCTACACCTTC. The rearrangement uses TRBV5-1 and TRBJ1-2; no reliable D call. CDR1 SGHRS and CDR2 YFSETQ come from the germline V gene. There are 14 residues in the CDR3. V was cut by 7 bases and J by 1 base, with 14 bases left in between. Combining the CDR3 with reference TRBV5-1 and TRBJ1-2 gives the whole variable domain KAGVTQTPRYLIKTRGQQVTLSCSPISGHRSVSWYQQTPGQGLQFLFEYFSETQRNKGNFPGRFSGRQFSNSRSEMNVSTLELGDSALYLCASEADLLNYGYTFGSGTRLTVV.

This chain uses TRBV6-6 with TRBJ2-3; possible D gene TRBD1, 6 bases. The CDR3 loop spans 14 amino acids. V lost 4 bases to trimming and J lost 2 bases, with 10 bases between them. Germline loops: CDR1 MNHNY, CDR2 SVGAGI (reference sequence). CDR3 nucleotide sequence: TGTGCCAGCAGTTTCAGACAGGTCACAGATACGCAGTATTTT. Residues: CASSFRQVTDTQYF.

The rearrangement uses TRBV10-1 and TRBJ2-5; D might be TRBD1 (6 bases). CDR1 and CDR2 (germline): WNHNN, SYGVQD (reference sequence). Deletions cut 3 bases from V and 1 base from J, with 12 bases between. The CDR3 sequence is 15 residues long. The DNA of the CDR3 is TGCGCCAGCAGTGAAATTCGAGGGGGCCAAGAGACCCAGTACTTC. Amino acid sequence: CASSEIRGGQETQYF.

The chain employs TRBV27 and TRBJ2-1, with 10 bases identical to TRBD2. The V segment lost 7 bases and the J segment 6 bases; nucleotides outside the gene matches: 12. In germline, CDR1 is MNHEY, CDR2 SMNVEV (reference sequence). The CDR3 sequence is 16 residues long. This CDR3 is CASNIVPGLAINEQFF. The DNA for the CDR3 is TGTGCCAGCAACATAGTCCCGGGACTAGCGATCAATGAGCAGTTCTTC.

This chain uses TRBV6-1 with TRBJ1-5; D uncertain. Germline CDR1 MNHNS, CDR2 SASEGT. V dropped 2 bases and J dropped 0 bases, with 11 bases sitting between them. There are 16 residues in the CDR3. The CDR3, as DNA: TGTGCCAGCAGTGAAATCGTTGGGAGTAGCAATCAGCCCCAGCATTTT. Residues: CASSEIVGSSNQPQHF.